One sample yielded the 11 T cell receptor beta chains listed below, sequenced in a study of post-analysis software for immune sequencing data. Their recognized antigens are unknown. Unique molecular identifiers were built into the TCR beta cDNA libraries. Each CDR3 protein gets one entry after TCRdb re-called the PCR reads with MiXCR. The profile covers a few hundred thousand distinct CDR3 sequences, with approximately 34% appearing a single time and around 6.1% taken by the ten largest. Findings of the study overall: In patients, TRBV5-6, TRBV5-1 and TRBV20-1 belonged to roughly five TRBV segments found more frequently than in controls.

Sequenced material: blood. The receptors stem from a girl under 18 with multiple sclerosis.

The chain links TRBV7-9 to TRBJ2-1; D not resolved. The CDR3 totals 12 residues. CDR1 and CDR2 (germline): SEHNR, FQNEAQ (reference sequence). V was shortened by 2 bases and J by 9 bases, with 8 bases between the two germline ends. CDR3: CASSLLVGEQFF. CDR3 sequence (DNA): TGTGCCAGCAGCTTACTCGTGGGTGAGCAGTTCTTC.

There are a few counts of this clonotype. The DNA of the CDR3 is TGCAGCGTCAAAGGAGGGGTCAGCTCCTACGAGCAGTACTTC. This translates into CSVKGGVSSYEQYF. The chain couples TRBV29-1 to TRBJ2-7, with a tentative D call TRBD2 (6 bases). CDR1 is SQVTM and CDR2 is ANQGSEA in the germline V gene. The CDR3 sequence is 14 residues long. The V end was cut by 6 bases, the J end by 0 bases, with 15 bases between.

The chain recombines TRBV6-2 or TRBV6-3 with TRBJ1-1, with D possibly TRBD1 on 6 matching bases. CDR3 length: 15 residues. V lost 2 bases and J 1 base, leaving 11 bases between the germline ends. Germline CDR1 is MNHEY and CDR2 is SVGEGT. The CDR3 spells CASSYNRDPNTEAFF. The CDR3 DNA is TGTGCCAGCAGTTACAACAGGGACCCGAACACTGAAGCTTTCTTT.

The genes are TRBV28 and TRBJ2-2; 7 bases are shared with TRBD1. Germline loops: CDR1 MDHEN, CDR2 SYDVKM. The CDR3 runs 12 residues. V lost 8 bases, J lost 3 bases, and 0 bases stayed unmatched. In DNA, the CDR3 is TGTGCCAGCGACAGGGACACCGGGGAGCTGTTTTTT. Translated: CASDRDTGELFF.

The chain couples TRBV7-2 to TRBJ2-1; D may be TRBD2 (5 bases). Trimming took 5 bases from V and 12 from J, leaving 14 bases between them. Germline V gives CDR1 SGHTA, CDR2 FQGNSA. The CDR3 has 12 residues. The CDR3 spells CASSVPDSMQFF. CDR3 in DNA: TGTGCCAGCAGCGTACCGGACTCGATGCAGTTCTTC.

This clonotype occurred a few times. The chain employs TRBV20-1 and TRBJ2-3; 7 bases agree with TRBD2. CDR1 and CDR2 from the germline V gene are DFQATT and SNEGSKA (reference sequence). This CDR3 comprises 14 residues. V dropped 3 bases and J dropped 0; count of bases not matched to a gene: 3. The CDR3 here is CSARAGDSTDTQYF. DNA for the CDR3: TGCAGTGCTAGGGCGGGGGATAGCACAGATACGCAGTATTTT.

This chain connects TRBV7-8 to TRBJ2-7; 9 positions agree with TRBD1. The J call is uncertain, as TRBJ2-5 better fits the DNA end. The length of the CDR3 is 16 residues. Germline lookup yields CDR1 SGHVS and CDR2 FQNEAQ. CDR3 DNA sequence: TGTGCCAGCAGCTTAGTAATGGGACAGGGACAAGAGACCCAGTACTTC. This codes for CASSLVMGQGQETQYF.

This clonotype was observed many times. The V call is TRBV7-2, the J call TRBJ2-5, with 7 bases aligning to TRBD2. This CDR3 contains 14 residues. V lost 5 bases to trimming and J lost 4 bases; unmatched junction nucleotides: 7. Looked up from germline, CDR1 is SGHTA and CDR2 is FQGNSA. DNA of the CDR3: TGTGCCAGCAGCCCTCCGGGGGGACGAGAGACCCAGTACTTC. Encoded protein: CASSPPGGRETQYF.

V and J are TRBV6-2 or TRBV6-3 and TRBJ2-5, with D possibly matching TRBD1 (7 bases). The ends were cut back, 4 bases at V and 5 bases at J, with 14 bases in the middle. CDR3 length: 14 residues. Germline V gene lookup returns CDR1 MNHEY and CDR2 SVGEGT. DNA of the CDR3: TGTGCCAGCAGTTTCCAACAGGGGACTGAGACCCAGTACTTC. Its protein product is CASSFQQGTETQYF.

The rearrangement uses TRBV24-1 and TRBJ2-1; no clear D gene. The CDR3 contains 13 residues. Germline CDR1 KGHDR, CDR2 SFDVKD. Trimming took off 1 base at V and 7 bases at J, with 7 bases between the two ends. CDR3 coding DNA: TGTGCCACCAGTGATTTAGAAGGGAATGAGCAGTTCTTC. This gives the protein CATSDLEGNEQFF.

The chain combines TRBV9 with TRBJ2-7, with D possibly matching TRBD2 (7 bases). The ends were cut back, 3 bases at V and 3 bases at J, with 13 bases in the middle. This CDR3 has 14 amino acids. Germline loops: CDR1 SGDLS, CDR2 YYNGEE. The CDR3 sequence is CASSAGGRGYEQYF. Here the CDR3 DNA reads TGTGCCAGCAGCGCGGGGGGCAGGGGCTACGAGCAGTACTTC.